This T cell receptor beta chain was documented in a study of identical twins. Findings and caveats of the study: Invariant MAIT and iNKT cells are populations that could partly confound zero-insertion analyses. Beta out-of-frame sequences showed weaker excess twin sharing.

This clonotype came up a few times. Its target is unknown. The V end lost 6 bases, the J end lost 6 bases, and 14 bases lay between the germline ends. This CDR3 has 12 amino acids. In germline, CDR1 is SQVTM, CDR2 ANQGSEA. TCRdb re-called the 5' RACE reads through MiXCR, storing one row per CDR3 protein. The table records approximately 600,000 distinct CDR3 sequences, 7% to 7.5% of them present only once. In addition, the sample was reused for a study of yellow fever vaccine responses in identical twins.

Sequencing input: PBMCs. The clonotype originates from a woman aged 18-29 years in good health. The chain carries TRBV29-1 and TRBJ1-2; tentative D call: TRBD1 (5 bases). The CDR3 loop is CSVPRSGDGYTF. CDR3 DNA sequence: TGCAGCGTCCCCCGTTCGGGGGATGGCTACACCTTC.